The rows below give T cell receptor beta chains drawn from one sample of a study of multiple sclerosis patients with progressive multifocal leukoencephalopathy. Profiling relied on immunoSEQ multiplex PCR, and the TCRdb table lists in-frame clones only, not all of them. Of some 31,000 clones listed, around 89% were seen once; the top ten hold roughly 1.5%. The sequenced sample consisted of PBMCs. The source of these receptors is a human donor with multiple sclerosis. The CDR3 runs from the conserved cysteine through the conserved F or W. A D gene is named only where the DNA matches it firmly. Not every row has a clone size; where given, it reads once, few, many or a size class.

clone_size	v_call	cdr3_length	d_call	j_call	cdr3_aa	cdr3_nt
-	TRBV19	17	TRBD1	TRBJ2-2	CASSMSRDRGRTGELFF	TGTGCCAGTAGTATGTCCCGGGACAGGGGCCGAACCGGGGAGCTGTTTTTT
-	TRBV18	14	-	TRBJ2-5	CASSPPSGQETQYF	TGTGCCAGCTCACCACCGTCAGGGCAAGAGACCCAGTACTTC
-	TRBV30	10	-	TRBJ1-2	CAWRYEGYTF	TGTGCCTGGAGATACGAGGGCTACACCTTC
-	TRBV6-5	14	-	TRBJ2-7	CASSYGDGSYEQYF	TGTGCCAGCAGTTACGGGGACGGGTCCTACGAGCAGTACTTC
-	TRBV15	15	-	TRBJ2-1	CATSGTGPGANEQFF	TGTGCCACCAGCGGGACCGGACCGGGAGCGAATGAGCAGTTCTTC
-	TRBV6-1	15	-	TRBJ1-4	CASSNGPNHSGKLFF	TGTGCCAGCAGCAACGGGCCCAACCATTCGGGAAAACTGTTTTTT
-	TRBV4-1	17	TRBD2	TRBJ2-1	CASSFPSGSRGYNEQFF	TGCGCCAGCAGCTTCCCTAGCGGGAGTAGGGGGTACAATGAGCAGTTCTTC
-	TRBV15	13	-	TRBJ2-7	CATSRQLEYEQYF	TGTGCCACCTCGAGACAGCTAGAATACGAGCAGTACTTC
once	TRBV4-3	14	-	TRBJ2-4	CASSQEIFTNIQYF	TGCGCCAGCAGCCAAGAAATCTTTACGAACATTCAGTACTTC
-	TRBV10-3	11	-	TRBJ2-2	CAISESGELFF	TGTGCCATCAGTGAGTCCGGGGAGCTGTTTTTT
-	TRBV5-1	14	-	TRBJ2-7	CASSRTLGAYEQYF	TGCGCCAGCAGCCGGACCTTAGGTGCCTACGAGCAGTACTTC
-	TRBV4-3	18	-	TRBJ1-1	CASSQGKILAGVNTEAFF	TGCGCCAGCAGCCAAGGGAAAATTCTGGCGGGGGTGAACACTGAAGCTTTCTTT
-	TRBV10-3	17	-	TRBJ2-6	CAISTGTQNSGANVLTF	TGTGCCATCAGTACCGGGACACAGAACTCTGGGGCCAACGTCCTGACTTTC
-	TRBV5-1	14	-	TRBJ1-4	CASSLGHDNEKLFF	TGCGCCAGCAGCTTGGGACATGATAATGAAAAACTGTTTTTT
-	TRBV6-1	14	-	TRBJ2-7	CASRQGFGSYEQYF	TGTGCCAGCAGACAGGGTTTTGGTTCCTACGAGCAGTACTTC
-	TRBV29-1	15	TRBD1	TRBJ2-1	CSVARGTGGGSEQFF	TGCAGCGTTGCTCGGGGGACAGGGGGGGGGAGTGAGCAGTTCTTC
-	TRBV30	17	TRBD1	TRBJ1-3	CAWMRGGTGISGNTIYF	TGTGCCTGGATGAGGGGGGGGACAGGGATTTCTGGAAACACCATATATTTT
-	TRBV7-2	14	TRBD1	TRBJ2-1	CASTMTGGYNEQFF	TGTGCCAGCACCATGACAGGGGGGTACAATGAGCAGTTCTTC
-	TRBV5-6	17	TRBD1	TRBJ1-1	CASSLGDRGNMNTEAFF	TGTGCCAGCAGCTTGGGGGACAGGGGTAACATGAACACTGAAGCTTTCTTT
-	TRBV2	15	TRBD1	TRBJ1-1	CASIPDREYGTEAFF	TGTGCCAGCATCCCCGACAGGGAGTACGGCACTGAAGCTTTCTTT
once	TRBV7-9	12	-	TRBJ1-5	CASSLADQPQHF	TGTGCCAGCAGCCTAGCGGATCAGCCCCAGCATTTT
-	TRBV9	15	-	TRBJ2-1	CASSALDTPINEQFF	TGTGCCAGCAGCGCCCTAGACACCCCTATCAATGAGCAGTTCTTC
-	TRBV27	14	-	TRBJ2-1	CASSLAGGHNEQFF	TGTGCCAGCAGTTTAGCAGGGGGGCACAATGAGCAGTTCTTC
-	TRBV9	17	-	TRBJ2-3	CASSAERRGRFTDTQYF	TGTGCCAGCAGCGCCGAGAGGCGGGGGCGGTTCACAGATACGCAGTATTTT
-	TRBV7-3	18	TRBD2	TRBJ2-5	CASSLNSLSGRGRETQYF	TGTGCCAGCAGCTTAAATTCCCTTAGCGGGAGGGGTCGGGAGACCCAGTACTTC
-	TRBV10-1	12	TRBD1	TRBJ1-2	CAITRGTAPRTF	TGCGCCATCACGCGGGGGACAGCGCCCCGTACCTTC
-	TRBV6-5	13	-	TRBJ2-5	CASRRDNQETQYF	TGTGCCAGCAGAAGGGACAACCAAGAGACCCAGTACTTC
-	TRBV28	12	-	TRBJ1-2	CASQGNNYGYTF	TGTGCCAGCCAGGGAAATAACTATGGCTACACCTTC
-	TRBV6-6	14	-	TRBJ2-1	CASRETALYNEQFF	TGTGCCAGCAGGGAGACTGCCCTATACAATGAGCAGTTCTTC